Listed below are T cell receptor beta chains from one sample, sequenced in a study of blood T cell repertoires in COVID-19. Profiling relied on immunoSEQ multiplex PCR, and the TCRdb table lists in-frame clones only, not all of them. This sample has about 500,000 clones; roughly 89% occur once, and the top ten carry roughly 0.92%. Material for sequencing was peripheral blood. These receptor sequences come from a young man with COVID-19, enrolled during active disease. Each CDR3 is given with its conserved first and last residue. The D gene is left open where the match is weak. Size is omitted from some rows. Given values are once, few, many or a class for expanded clones.

v_gene: TRBV2
j_gene: TRBJ2-6
d_gene: -
abundance: -
CDR3nt: TGTGCCAGCAGTCAGACGCGACAGGTCTCCGGGGCCAACGTCCTGACTTTC
CDR3aa: CASSQTRQVSGANVLTF

v_gene: TRBV21-1
j_gene: TRBJ2-5
d_gene: -
abundance: once
CDR3nt: TGTGCCAGCAGTACTAACGGACAGGGCGGAGAGACCCAGTACTTC
CDR3aa: CASSTNGQGGETQYF

v_gene: TRBV25-1
j_gene: TRBJ1-1
d_gene: -
abundance: -
CDR3nt: TGTGCCACCACGGCGGGCCCTGAAGCTTTCTTT
CDR3aa: CATTAGPEAFF

v_gene: TRBV2
j_gene: TRBJ1-2
d_gene: -
abundance: -
CDR3nt: TGTGCCAGCAGGAACCAGGGTACTAACTATGGCTACACCTTC
CDR3aa: CASRNQGTNYGYTF

v_gene: TRBV30
j_gene: TRBJ2-1
d_gene: TRBD2
abundance: -
CDR3nt: TGTGCCTGGAGTTTCCCGACTAGCGGGAGGGCCACTGAGCAGTTCTTC
CDR3aa: CAWSFPTSGRATEQFF

v_gene: TRBV9
j_gene: TRBJ2-6
d_gene: TRBD2
abundance: once
CDR3nt: TGTGCCAGCAGCGTACCGGGACTAGCGGGAGTCTCTGGGGCCAACGTCCTGACTTTC
CDR3aa: CASSVPGLAGVSGANVLTF

v_gene: TRBV5-1
j_gene: TRBJ2-3
d_gene: -
abundance: -
CDR3nt: TGCGCCAGCAGACCCCTTGCGGGCAGGGGAAATACGCAGTATTTT
CDR3aa: CASRPLAGRGNTQYF

v_gene: TRBV6-2/TRBV6-3
j_gene: TRBJ2-1
d_gene: TRBD2
abundance: -
CDR3nt: TGTGCCAGCAGTTGGGGGGAGGGTGAGCAGTTCTTC
CDR3aa: CASSWGEGEQFF

v_gene: TRBV24-1
j_gene: TRBJ2-1
d_gene: TRBD2
abundance: -
CDR3nt: TGTGCCACCAGTGATAATCGACTAGCGGGAAGGATCAATGAGCAGTTCTTC
CDR3aa: CATSDNRLAGRINEQFF

v_gene: TRBV11-3
j_gene: TRBJ2-2
d_gene: TRBD1
abundance: -
CDR3nt: TGTGCCAGCAGCGGTTACAGGGGAAGTTTGCCCCAAGGAGAGCTGTTTTTT
CDR3aa: CASSGYRGSLPQGELFF

v_gene: TRBV6-5
j_gene: TRBJ2-7
d_gene: TRBD2
abundance: once
CDR3nt: TGTGCCAGCAGGCGACCGGGGGGGTATGCCGAGCAGTACTTC
CDR3aa: CASRRPGGYAEQYF

v_gene: TRBV21-1
j_gene: TRBJ1-6
d_gene: -
abundance: -
CDR3nt: TGTGCCAGCAGCAAAGTCCGGGGTTTTTGGAGTTCACCCCTCCACTTT
CDR3aa: CASSKVRGFWSSPLHF

v_gene: TRBV27
j_gene: TRBJ2-3
d_gene: TRBD2
abundance: -
CDR3nt: TGTGCCAGCAGTTTCGTACTAGCGGGGGCCCGGGATACGCAGTATTTT
CDR3aa: CASSFVLAGARDTQYF

v_gene: TRBV2
j_gene: TRBJ2-1
d_gene: TRBD2
abundance: -
CDR3nt: TGTGCCAGCAGTGAAGCCCCGGGACTAGGCCTGTTCTTC
CDR3aa: CASSEAPGLGLFF

v_gene: TRBV6-5
j_gene: TRBJ2-1
d_gene: TRBD2
abundance: -
CDR3nt: TGTGCCAGCAGTTACCGGGGACTAGCGGCTGAGCAGTTCTTC
CDR3aa: CASSYRGLAAEQFF

v_gene: TRBV5-1
j_gene: TRBJ2-3
d_gene: TRBD2
abundance: -
CDR3nt: TGCGCCAGCAGCTTGCTTTCCAGCGGGAGGGCCAAAGATACGCAGTATTTT
CDR3aa: CASSLLSSGRAKDTQYF

v_gene: TRBV19
j_gene: TRBJ1-1
d_gene: TRBD1
abundance: -
CDR3nt: TGTGCCAGTATCGCAGGGGGGTACACTGAAGCTTTCTTT
CDR3aa: CASIAGGYTEAFF

v_gene: TRBV9
j_gene: TRBJ2-7
d_gene: -
abundance: -
CDR3nt: TGTGCCAGCAGCGCCACGGACTACCCCTACGAGCAGTACTTC
CDR3aa: CASSATDYPYEQYF

v_gene: TRBV7-6
j_gene: TRBJ2-5
d_gene: -
abundance: -
CDR3nt: TGTGCCAGCAGCCCAAGGACAGGGCGGGGGGAGACCCAGTACTTC
CDR3aa: CASSPRTGRGETQYF

v_gene: TRBV30
j_gene: TRBJ2-2
d_gene: -
abundance: once
CDR3nt: TGTGCCTGGAGTAAAGCGGGCGTAGACACCGGGGAGCTGTTTTTT
CDR3aa: CAWSKAGVDTGELFF

v_gene: TRBV6-5
j_gene: TRBJ2-3
d_gene: TRBD1
abundance: -
CDR3nt: TGTGCCAGCAGTCAACCCGACAGGGCCACGCAGTATTTT
CDR3aa: CASSQPDRATQYF

v_gene: TRBV3-1/TRBV3-2
j_gene: TRBJ2-1
d_gene: TRBD1
abundance: -
CDR3nt: TGTGCCAGCAGCCATCCCCAGGGGGCCTACAATGAGCAGTTCTTC
CDR3aa: CASSHPQGAYNEQFF

v_gene: TRBV11-3
j_gene: TRBJ2-3
d_gene: TRBD2
abundance: -
CDR3nt: TGTGCCAGCAGTCTACTAGCGAGCACAGATACGCAGTATTTT
CDR3aa: CASSLLASTDTQYF

v_gene: TRBV5-4
j_gene: TRBJ2-3
d_gene: -
abundance: -
CDR3nt: TGTGCCAGCAGCTTCGGAGGGGGCACAGATACGCAGTATTTT
CDR3aa: CASSFGGGTDTQYF

v_gene: TRBV5-1
j_gene: TRBJ1-1
d_gene: -
abundance: -
CDR3nt: TGCGCCAGCAGCTTGTTCGGACACCTGAACACTGAAGCTTTCTTT
CDR3aa: CASSLFGHLNTEAFF

v_gene: TRBV7-2
j_gene: TRBJ1-5
d_gene: -
abundance: -
CDR3nt: TGTGCCAGCACCGCGGGGGGGACTGCATATCAGCCCCAGCATTTT
CDR3aa: CASTAGGTAYQPQHF

v_gene: TRBV6-1
j_gene: TRBJ1-6
d_gene: -
abundance: -
CDR3nt: TGTGCCAGCAGTGAAATCACCTATAATTCACCCCTCCACTTT
CDR3aa: CASSEITYNSPLHF

v_gene: TRBV11-2
j_gene: TRBJ1-2
d_gene: -
abundance: once
CDR3nt: TGTGCCAGCAGCTCTACAGGGAAAAAGACCTTC
CDR3aa: CASSSTGKKTF

v_gene: TRBV6-2/TRBV6-3
j_gene: TRBJ1-5
d_gene: TRBD1
abundance: -
CDR3nt: TGTGCCAGCAGTCTAACAGGGGCCCTACAGCCCCAGCATTTT
CDR3aa: CASSLTGALQPQHF

v_gene: TRBV6-1
j_gene: TRBJ2-1
d_gene: TRBD2
abundance: once
CDR3nt: TGTGCCAGCAGTGAAAGGGGTAGCGGGAGCTATGAGCAGTTCTTC
CDR3aa: CASSERGSGSYEQFF

v_gene: TRBV5-1
j_gene: TRBJ2-7
d_gene: TRBD1
abundance: -
CDR3nt: TGCGCCAGCAGCAGGGGGACAGGGCCCTACGAGCAGTACTTC
CDR3aa: CASSRGTGPYEQYF

v_gene: TRBV11-2
j_gene: TRBJ2-3
d_gene: TRBD2
abundance: once
CDR3nt: TGTGCCAGCAGCCCCCTCCGACTAGCGGGGGCACTGAGGGAAGGAACGCAGTATTTT
CDR3aa: CASSPLRLAGALREGTQYF

v_gene: TRBV2
j_gene: TRBJ1-5
d_gene: -
abundance: -
CDR3nt: TGTGCCAGCAGTCTGTCTGTTTGGGGGGATCAGCCCCAGCATTTT
CDR3aa: CASSLSVWGDQPQHF

v_gene: TRBV12-2
j_gene: TRBJ1-1
d_gene: -
abundance: -
CDR3nt: TGTGCAAGTCGCTTAGGTATCCGGGACAGGGGTCGTGCAGCTTTCTTT
CDR3aa: CASRLGIRDRGRAAFF

v_gene: TRBV5-1
j_gene: TRBJ2-1
d_gene: -
abundance: -
CDR3nt: TGCGCCAGCAGCTTGGAGGGTGGACTTGAGCAGTTCTTC
CDR3aa: CASSLEGGLEQFF

v_gene: TRBV3-1/TRBV3-2
j_gene: TRBJ2-1
d_gene: -
abundance: -
CDR3nt: TGTGCCAGCAGCCAAGGTACTAGGACCCTTGTGAATGAGCAGTTCTTC
CDR3aa: CASSQGTRTLVNEQFF

v_gene: TRBV5-6
j_gene: TRBJ2-7
d_gene: TRBD1
abundance: -
CDR3nt: TGTGCCAGCAGCTTCTGGACAGGTATTGGCTACGAGCAGTACTTC
CDR3aa: CASSFWTGIGYEQYF

v_gene: TRBV18
j_gene: TRBJ2-3
d_gene: TRBD2
abundance: -
CDR3nt: TGTGCCAGCTCCCGGACTAGCGGGGGACGCACAGATACGCAGTATTTT
CDR3aa: CASSRTSGGRTDTQYF

v_gene: TRBV10-3
j_gene: TRBJ2-1
d_gene: TRBD2
abundance: -
CDR3nt: TGTGCCATCAAGGGAGCGGGGGGGTACAATGAGCAGTTCTTC
CDR3aa: CAIKGAGGYNEQFF

v_gene: TRBV11-2
j_gene: TRBJ2-7
d_gene: -
abundance: -
CDR3nt: TGTGCCAGCAGCTTAGTAGGGCAGGGCTACGAGCAGTACTTC
CDR3aa: CASSLVGQGYEQYF

v_gene: TRBV18
j_gene: TRBJ2-1
d_gene: TRBD2
abundance: once
CDR3nt: TGTGCCAGCTCACTCGGGAATAGCGGGGGCTATGAGCAGTTCTTC
CDR3aa: CASSLGNSGGYEQFF

v_gene: TRBV5-1
j_gene: TRBJ2-5
d_gene: -
abundance: -
CDR3nt: TGCGCCAGCAGCGCACAACCGGGATCCCAAGAGACCCAGTACTTC
CDR3aa: CASSAQPGSQETQYF

v_gene: TRBV6-2/TRBV6-3
j_gene: TRBJ2-7
d_gene: TRBD2
abundance: -
CDR3nt: TGTGCCAGCAGTACCGGGACTAGCGGGAGTAAGTACTTC
CDR3aa: CASSTGTSGSKYF

v_gene: TRBV7-3
j_gene: TRBJ2-3
d_gene: TRBD2
abundance: -
CDR3nt: TGTGCCAGCAGCCCGACTAGCGGGAGTGCAGATACGCAGTATTTT
CDR3aa: CASSPTSGSADTQYF

v_gene: TRBV3-1/TRBV3-2
j_gene: TRBJ2-6
d_gene: -
abundance: -
CDR3nt: TGTGCCAGCACCGAGTCTCGGGAAACTGGGGCCAACGTCCTGACTTTC
CDR3aa: CASTESRETGANVLTF

v_gene: TRBV2
j_gene: TRBJ1-2
d_gene: -
abundance: -
CDR3nt: TGTGCCAGCACCTCGGGGTCCTATGGCTACACCTTC
CDR3aa: CASTSGSYGYTF

v_gene: TRBV3-1/TRBV3-2
j_gene: TRBJ2-5
d_gene: -
abundance: -
CDR3nt: TGTGCCAGCAGAGAGTACGGGGAAGAGACCCAGTACTTC
CDR3aa: CASREYGEETQYF

v_gene: TRBV25-1
j_gene: TRBJ2-5
d_gene: TRBD2
abundance: -
CDR3nt: TGTGCCAGCGCCCTAGCGGGACGGTCGCCGGAGACCCAGTACTTC
CDR3aa: CASALAGRSPETQYF

v_gene: TRBV13
j_gene: TRBJ1-3
d_gene: TRBD1
abundance: -
CDR3nt: TGTGCCAGCCACGGACAGGGGAAAAGAAACACCATATATTTT
CDR3aa: CASHGQGKRNTIYF

v_gene: TRBV2
j_gene: TRBJ1-5
d_gene: -
abundance: -
CDR3nt: TGTGCCAGCAGTGAGTCCTATAGCAATCAGCCCCAGCATTTT
CDR3aa: CASSESYSNQPQHF

v_gene: TRBV5-1
j_gene: TRBJ2-7
d_gene: TRBD1
abundance: -
CDR3nt: TGCGCCAGCAGCGTCAGGGGGCGGACCTACGAGCAGTACTTC
CDR3aa: CASSVRGRTYEQYF

v_gene: TRBV14
j_gene: TRBJ2-7
d_gene: -
abundance: -
CDR3nt: TGTGCCAGCAGTTCCTTAAACAGGTTCTACGAGCAGTACTTC
CDR3aa: CASSSLNRFYEQYF

v_gene: TRBV5-1
j_gene: TRBJ1-1
d_gene: -
abundance: -
CDR3nt: TGCGCCAGCAGCTTGGTCGGTAACCTCATGAACACTGAAGCTTTCTTT
CDR3aa: CASSLVGNLMNTEAFF

v_gene: TRBV19
j_gene: TRBJ2-5
d_gene: -
abundance: -
CDR3nt: TGTGCCAGTAGCCTCGGACAGCAAGAGACCCAGTACTTC
CDR3aa: CASSLGQQETQYF

v_gene: TRBV28
j_gene: TRBJ1-4
d_gene: TRBD1
abundance: -
CDR3nt: TGTGCCAGCAGTTTAGTTACAGGGGGCGAAAAACTGTTTTTT
CDR3aa: CASSLVTGGEKLFF

v_gene: TRBV9
j_gene: TRBJ1-6
d_gene: -
abundance: -
CDR3nt: TGTGCCAGCAGCCCCAGGGACAAGATATACTCACCCCTCCACTTT
CDR3aa: CASSPRDKIYSPLHF

v_gene: TRBV24-1
j_gene: TRBJ2-5
d_gene: -
abundance: -
CDR3nt: TGTGCCACCAGTGAGCATGTACAGGGCCAAGAGACCCAGTACTTC
CDR3aa: CATSEHVQGQETQYF

v_gene: TRBV6-1
j_gene: TRBJ1-5
d_gene: -
abundance: few
CDR3nt: TGTGCCAGCAGTGAAATTGTCTGGCATTTT
CDR3aa: CASSEIVWHF